This T cell receptor (beta chain) stems from a study of OX40 agonist ivuxolimab in advanced cancers. Study-wide context: Patients received intravenous ivuxolimab every 2 weeks at 0.01 to 10 mg/kg. Notes on the study in general: More expanded clones were found, on average, in CD8+ than in CD4+ T cells.

As regards this clone: Its antigen is currently unknown.

Libraries were prepared by immunoSEQ multiplex PCR; TCRdb keeps only in-frame clonotypes and omits some of them. This table holds some 51,000 clones, around 73% found once. Germline loops: CDR1 SGHTA, CDR2 FQGNSA. This CDR3 has 14 residues. The germline V and J ends were trimmed by 5 bases and 15 bases, with 23 bases remaining between them. The sequence was obtained from an adult with an advanced solid tumor such as melanoma, head and neck, liver or kidney cancer. Sequencing was performed on CD4+ or CD8+ T cells sorted from blood, taken in a trial of the OX40 agonist ivuxolimab. This chain links TRBV7-2 with TRBJ2-4; D may be TRBD1 (5 bases). The CDR3 here is CASSRQFGDVGWYF. In nucleotides, the CDR3 is TGTGCCAGCAGCCGACAGTTTGGAGATGTTGGTTGGTACTTC.